These 27 T cell receptor beta chains originate from one sample sequenced in a study of cytomegalovirus exposure and HLA in healthy donors. The PCR contained 60 Vbeta and 13 Jbeta primers. TCRdb's copy holds only in-frame clones and misses some; the assay was immunoSEQ multiplex PCR. The sample has about 98,000 clones; 70% are singletons. The source material was PBMCs. The source of these receptors is a man aged 45 to 65 in good health and CMV-seronegative.

The chain uses TRBV7-9 and TRBJ1-2; a possible D gene is TRBD1 (6 bases). The CDR3 sequence is 14 residues long. V was clipped by 5 bases and J by 5 bases, with 15 bases between them. Germline V lookup: CDR1 SEHNR, CDR2 FQNEAQ (reference sequence). The CDR3 bases are TGTGCCAGCAGCCCAGAAGGGACACCATATGGCTACACCTTC. It encodes CASSPEGTPYGYTF.

The rearrangement uses TRBV11-2 and TRBJ2-2; D gene ambiguous. The CDR3 is 11 residues long. Germline CDR1 reads SGHAT; CDR2 reads FQNNGV. Trimming shortened V by 5 bases and J by 8 bases, and 6 bases separated the two germline ends. In nucleotides, the CDR3 is TGTGCCAGCAGCCCTAAAGGGGAGCTGTTTTTT. It encodes CASSPKGELFF.

J is TRBJ2-3 and V is TRBV28; D might be TRBD1 (5 bases). Germline loops: CDR1 MDHEN, CDR2 SYDVKM. Deletions cut 2 bases from V and 8 bases from J, with 17 bases between. CDR3 size: 15 residues. The CDR3 is CASSLKGLGFGTQYF. DNA of the CDR3: TGTGCCAGCAGTTTAAAGGGGTTGGGTTTTGGTACGCAGTATTTT.

The J gene is TRBJ2-5, the V gene TRBV5-6; the match to TRBD2 covers 10 bases. CDR1 SGHDT and CDR2 YYEEEE come from the germline V gene. Trimming cost V 4 bases and J 3 bases; bases outside gene matches: 6. This CDR3 has 15 amino acids. As DNA, the CDR3 is TGTGCCAGCAGCAAACTAGCGGGATCAAAAGAGACCCAGTACTTC. Translated: CASSKLAGSKETQYF.

The chain uses TRBV7-8 and TRBJ1-2; 9 nucleotides line up with TRBD1. The junction had 7 bases not matched to a gene; V was cut back by 5 bases and J by 3 bases. The germline gives CDR1 SGHVS, CDR2 FQNEAQ. CDR3 size: 15 residues. The CDR3 loop reads CASSPPDRGYYGYTF. CDR3 in DNA: TGTGCCAGCAGCCCGCCCGACAGGGGGTACTATGGCTACACCTTC.

Only a few counts were recorded for this clone. The V gene is TRBV4-3, the J gene TRBJ1-1, with TRBD1 as a possible D gene (5 bases). The CDR3 has 14 amino acids. Trimming left V 3 bases short and J 3 bases short, with 11 bases between. Germline lookup yields CDR1 LGHNA and CDR2 YSLEER. In DNA form, the CDR3 reads TGCGCCAGCAGCCAGGGGGGGAGGCACACTGAAGCTTTCTTT. Amino acids: CASSQGGRHTEAFF.

The rearrangement uses TRBV7-9 and TRBJ2-7, with D possibly TRBD1 on 7 matching bases. The CDR3 is 13 residues long. Looked up from germline, CDR1 is SEHNR and CDR2 is FQNEAQ (reference sequence). V dropped 5 bases and J dropped 9 bases, with 17 bases sitting between them. In DNA, the CDR3 is TGTGCCAGCAGCCCCCAGGAGGGGGCAGGGCAGTACTTC. Translated, it gives CASSPQEGAGQYF.

The chain uses TRBV5-6 and TRBJ2-3; TRBD2 is a possible D gene (6 bases). Trimming cost V 1 base and J 5 bases, with 23 bases left between them. The CDR3 length is 18 residues. CDR1 is SGHDT, CDR2 YYEEEE, per germline. The CDR3 here is CASSLRFGAGDNRDTQYF. The CDR3, as DNA: TGTGCCAGCAGCTTGCGTTTTGGAGCGGGCGACAACAGAGATACGCAGTATTTT.

This clone has only a few counts. V usage is TRBV29-1 and J usage is TRBJ2-1, with a weak D call TRBD2 (5 bases). This CDR3 is 13 amino acids long. The V gene's germline CDR1 is SQVTM and CDR2 ANQGSEA. Trimming removed 5 bases at V and 7 bases at J, with 15 bases between. CDR3 bases: TGCAGCGTTCGAGAGGGAGCGGTAAATGAGCAGTTCTTC. Its protein is CSVREGAVNEQFF.

This chain uses TRBV27 with TRBJ1-1, with D possibly TRBD1 on 6 matching bases. V was pared by 7 bases and J by 5 bases, with 23 bases between. Germline loops: CDR1 MNHEY, CDR2 SMNVEV (reference sequence). The CDR3 is made up of 16 amino acids. In DNA, the CDR3 is TGTGCCAGCACCCATTCGGACAGAGGGGGAAGAACTGAAGCTTTCTTT. Translating it yields CASTHSDRGGRTEAFF.

This chain joins TRBV9 and TRBJ2-1, with TRBD2 matching over 8 bases. The CDR3 extends over 15 amino acids. J was trimmed by 4 bases and V by 4 bases; bases with no gene match: 7. Germline-derived CDR1 and CDR2 are SGDLS and YYNGEE. The CDR3: CASSLSGGYYNEQFF. CDR3 bases: TGTGCCAGCAGCCTCAGCGGGGGCTATTACAATGAGCAGTTCTTC.

The rearrangement links TRBV10-3 to TRBJ1-5; 10 bases align to TRBD1. V was pared by 8 bases and J by 3 bases, with 7 bases of the junction left unmatched. The CDR3 has 15 amino acids. Germline lookup yields CDR1 ENHRY and CDR2 SYGVKD. CDR3 sequence reads: CAIRKGTGDNQPQHF. The CDR3 DNA sequence: TGTGCCATCCGCAAAGGGACAGGGGACAATCAGCCCCAGCATTTT.

This clone occurred a few times. V gene TRBV15 combines with J gene TRBJ1-6, with D possibly matching TRBD1 (6 bases). The CDR3 contains 17 residues. With 4 bases removed from V and 3 bases from J, the gap between germline ends came to 16 bases. The germline CDR1 and CDR2 sequences are LNHNV and YYDKDF (reference sequence). The CDR3 protein is CATSNTPGRGYNSPLHF. The CDR3 DNA sequence: TGTGCCACCAGCAACACCCCCGGCAGGGGCTATAATTCACCCCTCCACTTT.

The chain links TRBV5-4 to TRBJ2-3; 8 nucleotides match TRBD1. Trimming removed 4 bases from V and 1 base from J; junction bases left unmatched: 5. The germline CDR1 and CDR2 sequences are SGHNT and YYREEE (reference sequence). The CDR3 sequence is 15 residues long. The chain's CDR3 is CASSQDREGTDTQYF. The CDR3 DNA reads TGTGCCAGCAGCCAGGACAGGGAAGGCACAGATACGCAGTATTTT.

This chain uses TRBV4-2 with TRBJ1-4; D gene uncertain. V was shortened by 0 bases and J by 0 bases, with 8 bases between the two germline ends. The CDR3 extends over 16 amino acids. CDR1 and CDR2 (germline): LGHNA, YNFKEQ. The CDR3: CASSQEPGTTNEKLFF. CDR3 bases: TGTGCCAGCAGCCAAGAACCGGGAACAACTAATGAAAAACTGTTTTTT.

This chain connects TRBV7-2 to TRBJ2-5; D may be TRBD2 (6 bases). Trimming pared 3 bases from V and 11 bases from J, leaving 19 bases between. The CDR3 spans 14 residues. Germline V gene sequence: CDR1 SGHTA, CDR2 FQGNSA. The CDR3 bases are TGTGCCAGCAGCTTTCGACAGTCCGGGGGAGAGCAGTACTTC. Translated: CASSFRQSGGEQYF.

This chain links TRBV27 with TRBJ2-5; D unclear. Trimming left V 6 bases short and J 2 bases short, with 10 bases between. Germline assignment: CDR1 MNHEY and CDR2 SMNVEV (reference sequence). The CDR3 spans 13 residues. The CDR3 loop reads CASSSSVQETQYF. CDR3 DNA sequence: TGTGCCAGCAGCTCCTCAGTACAAGAGACCCAGTACTTC.

The rearrangement uses TRBV10-3 and TRBJ2-5; D remains ambiguous. This CDR3 spans 14 amino acids. The V gene's germline CDR1 is ENHRY and CDR2 SYGVKD. V lost 6 bases and J lost 5, with 16 bases in between. This CDR3 is CAIRPSYSRETQYF. CDR3 in DNA: TGTGCCATCAGGCCCTCGTACTCCAGGGAGACCCAGTACTTC.

This clone has only a few counts. V usage is TRBV5-4 and J usage is TRBJ1-1; D is undetermined. Germline V gives CDR1 SGHNT, CDR2 YYREEE (reference sequence). The germline V and J ends were trimmed by 3 bases and 5 bases, with 14 bases remaining between them. The CDR3 covers 14 residues. Written as DNA, the CDR3 is TGTGCCAGCAGCTCGGTGGAGGGCGGAACTGAAGCTTTCTTT. Its translation is CASSSVEGGTEAFF.

The V and J genes are TRBV28 and TRBJ1-5; tentatively, D is TRBD1 (5 bases). The germline CDR1 and CDR2 sequences are MDHEN and SYDVKM. Trimming left V 3 bases short and J 5 bases short, with 14 bases between. The CDR3 consists of 15 residues. The CDR3 region has the DNA TGTGCCAGCAGTTTGGGGACGGACTACTATCAGCCCCAGCATTTT. Translated: CASSLGTDYYQPQHF. The full variable domain, completed using reference TRBV28 and TRBJ1-5, is DVKVTQSSRYLVKRTGEKVFLECVQDMDHENMFWYRQDPGLGLRLIYFSYDVKMKEKGDIPEGYSVSREKKERFSLILESASTNQTSMYLCASSLGTDYYQPQHFGDGTRLSIL.

The J gene is TRBJ2-3, the V gene TRBV5-1; the D gene is possibly TRBD1 (5 bases). The germline V gene has CDR1 SGHRS and CDR2 YFSETQ. Trimming stripped 0 bases from V and 7 bases from J, with 12 bases between. The CDR3 contains 14 residues. CDR3 in DNA: TGCGCCAGCAGCTTGGACTGGGGCAGAAATACGCAGTATTTT. This sequence encodes CASSLDWGRNTQYF.

The chain employs TRBV11-2 and TRBJ2-5, with a tentative D call TRBD1 (6 bases). Trimming removed 1 base from V and 5 bases from J, with 17 bases in between. This CDR3 spans 16 amino acids. Germline V gene lookup returns CDR1 SGHAT and CDR2 FQNNGV. The CDR3 here is CASSLVGRPTGETQYF. DNA for the CDR3: TGTGCCAGCAGCTTAGTCGGCAGACCAACAGGGGAGACCCAGTACTTC.

The chain recombines TRBV2 with TRBJ1-5, with 10 positions matching TRBD1. Germline lookup yields CDR1 SNHLY and CDR2 FYNNEI. This CDR3 has 16 amino acids. V gave up 5 bases and J gave up 3 bases; unmatched junction bases: 7. The CDR3: CASSSQTGGNNQPQHF. The CDR3 DNA sequence: TGTGCCAGCAGTTCCCAGACAGGGGGCAACAATCAGCCCCAGCATTTT.

The chain's CDR3 is CASSHSSRGAGGGETQYF. The CDR3 DNA sequence: TGTGCCAGCAGCCACTCCTCCCGCGGAGCGGGAGGGGGTGAGACCCAGTACTTC. The rearrangement uses TRBV13 and TRBJ2-5; 10 bases match TRBD2. Germline loops: CDR1 PRHDT, CDR2 FYEKMQ (reference sequence). J was trimmed by 5 bases and V by 5 bases; bases with no gene match: 17. This CDR3 spans 18 amino acids. Filled out from reference TRBV13 and TRBJ2-5, the complete variable domain reads AAGVIQSPRHLIKEKRETATLKCYPIPRHDTVYWYQQGPGQDPQFLISFYEKMQSDKGSIPDRFSAQQFSDYHSELNMSSLELGDSALYFCASSHSSRGAGGGETQYFGPGTRLLVL.

The rearrangement links TRBV6-5 to TRBJ2-5, with a weak D call TRBD1 (5 bases). The tail of the sequence fits TRBJ2-7 better, so the J call may be wrong. CDR1 MNHEY and CDR2 SVGAGI come from the germline V gene. The CDR3 runs to 14 residues. The CDR3 protein is CASSSHQDTYEQYF. The CDR3 coding sequence is TGTGCCAGCAGTTCTCACCAGGACACCTACGAGCAGTACTTC.

The J gene is TRBJ2-1, the V gene TRBV6-1; 10 bases agree with TRBD2. Germline lookup yields CDR1 MNHNS and CDR2 SASEGT. This CDR3 spans 20 amino acids. J was trimmed by 3 bases and V by 2 bases; bases with no gene match: 16. The CDR3, as DNA: TGTGCCAGCAGTGAAAGGAAGCGGGAGGGCCTAGGTTCAGTCTACAATGAGCAGTTCTTC. The encoded protein is CASSERKREGLGSVYNEQFF.

This chain uses TRBV14 with TRBJ1-2; D gene unclear. V was trimmed by 4 bases and J by 5 bases, leaving 14 bases between them. Germline CDR1 and CDR2: SGHDN and FVKESK. The CDR3 sequence is 14 residues long. CDR3 protein: CASSRHETTYGYTF. For the CDR3, the DNA is TGTGCCAGCAGCCGACATGAAACGACGTATGGCTACACCTTC. Using reference TRBV14 and TRBJ1-2 for the parts outside the CDR3, the full variable domain is EAGVTQFPSHSVIEKGQTVTLRCDPISGHDNLYWYRRVMGKEIKFLLHFVKESKQDESGMPNNRFLAERTGGTYSTLKVQPAELEDSGVYFCASSRHETTYGYTFGSGTRLTVV.